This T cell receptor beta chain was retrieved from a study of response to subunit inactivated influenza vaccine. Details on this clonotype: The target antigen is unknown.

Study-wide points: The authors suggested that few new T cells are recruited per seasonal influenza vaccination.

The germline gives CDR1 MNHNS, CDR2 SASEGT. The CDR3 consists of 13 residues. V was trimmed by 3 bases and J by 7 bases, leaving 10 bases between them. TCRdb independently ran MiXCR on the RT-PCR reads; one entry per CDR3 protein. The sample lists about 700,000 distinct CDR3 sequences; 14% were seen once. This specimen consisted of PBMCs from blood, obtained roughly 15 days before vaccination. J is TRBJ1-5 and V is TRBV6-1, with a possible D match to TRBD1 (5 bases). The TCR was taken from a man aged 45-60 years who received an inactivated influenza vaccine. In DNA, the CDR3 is TGTGCCAGCAGTGATGGGGGATGGCAGCCCCAGCATTTT. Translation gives CASSDGGWQPQHF.